The 26 T cell receptor beta chains below all came from one sample that was sequenced in a study of regulatory T cells in long-lasting Graves disease (dated by TCRdb to about 2021). The intended sense of this specimen's time point label: newly diagnosed GD, antithyroid drugs for less than 3 months. For both TCR sequencing and RNA sequencing, RNA was extracted from PBMCs using TRIzol. Preparation of the library involved multiplex PCR. Instrument used: Illumina HiSeq 4000. CDR3 regions were amplified by Arm-PCR with iRepertoire HTBI primers to construct TCR beta libraries. The public sequencing data were trimmed at Q25 with fastp and processed into clonotypes with MiXCR by TCRdb, which kept only in-frame beta chains. Rows merge per CDR3 protein into single entries with the most common DNA and genes. A total of fewer than 500,000 distinct CDR3 sequences appear in this sample, roughly 16% of them only once. The ten largest clones take up roughly an eighth of the sample.

The sample also formed part of further work on T cells in Graves' hyperthyroidism and ophthalmopathy.

Here the sequenced sample was peripheral blood mononuclear cells (PBMCs), taken at new diagnosis, from a patient treated with antithyroid drugs. The source of these receptors is a man aged 35 to 55 with Graves disease. Donor details come from another sample of the same person, matched by shared clones.

This clonotype was seen only a few times. This chain links TRBV12-3 or TRBV12-4 with TRBJ1-6; tentatively, D is TRBD1 (6 bases). This CDR3 spans 16 amino acids. With 5 bases removed from V and 2 bases from J, the gap between germline ends came to 13 bases. CDR3 DNA sequence: TGTGCCAGCAGTGAGGGGGGGCAGACCTATAATTCACCCCTCCACTTT. Its protein product is CASSEGGQTYNSPLHF.

The chain has TRBV14 and TRBJ1-1, with 8 bases identical to TRBD1. CDR3 size: 15 residues. After removal of 4 bases from V and 1 base from J, the junction contained 5 bases not matched to a gene. Germline lookup yields CDR1 SGHDN and CDR2 FVKESK. For the CDR3, the DNA is TGTGCCAGCAGCCCATGGGACAGGCGGAACACTGAAGCTTTCTTT. Translating it yields CASSPWDRRNTEAFF.

This clonotype was counted ten times or more. This sequence joins TRBV6-1 and TRBJ1-1, with no clear D. Germline CDR1 and CDR2: MNHNS and SASEGT. CDR3 length: 12 residues. V gave up 3 bases and J gave up 2 bases, with 4 bases separating them. Here the CDR3 DNA reads TGTGCCAGCAGTGAGGTAAACACTGAAGCTTTCTTT. It is translated as CASSEVNTEAFF.

This clonotype has at least ten counts. The rearrangement links TRBV3-1 to TRBJ2-1, with D possibly matching TRBD2 (5 bases). V was cut by 0 bases and J by 4 bases, with 10 bases left in between. CDR1 and CDR2 from the germline V gene are LGHDT and YNNKEL (reference sequence). This CDR3 spans 15 amino acids. The DNA for the CDR3 is TGTGCCAGCAGCCAAGAAGGGAGTCTGTACAATGAGCAGTTCTTC. It translates to CASSQEGSLYNEQFF.

This clonotype came up many times. The rearrangement uses TRBV28 and TRBJ2-1, with 7 nucleotides matching TRBD2. The CDR3 length is 16 residues. The germline gives CDR1 MDHEN, CDR2 SYDVKM. The J segment lost 1 base and the V segment lost 8 bases, leaving 11 bases of the junction unmatched. The CDR3 nucleotides read TGTGCCAGCGGTGGGGGTTTCGGGAGGTCCTACAATGAGCAGTTCTTC. It is translated as CASGGGFGRSYNEQFF.

This clonotype was recorded at least ten times. One junction end does not reproduce the germline sequence, and a read error may be involved. V gene TRBV7-8 combines with J gene TRBJ2-5; tentatively, D is TRBD2 (6 bases). The CDR3 runs 15 residues. Germline-derived CDR1 and CDR2 are SGHVS and FQNEAQ. CDR3 amino acids: CASSLGQGGIETQYF. In DNA form, the CDR3 reads TGTGCCAGCAGTTTAGGGCAGGGAGGAATAGAGACCCAGTACTTC.

This chain joins TRBV7-3 and TRBJ2-2; perhaps TRBD1 as D (5 bases). Trimming removed 3 bases at V and 0 bases at J, with 8 bases between. Germline CDR1 reads SGHTA; CDR2 reads FQGTGA. The CDR3 sequence is 15 residues long. CDR3 residues: CASSLTATNTGELFF. CDR3 bases: TGTGCCAGCAGCTTGACAGCTACGAACACCGGGGAGCTGTTTTTT.

The V call is TRBV14, the J call TRBJ1-3, with D tentatively TRBD1 (5 bases). Germline CDR1 and CDR2: SGHDN and FVKESK. V dropped 2 bases and J dropped 3 bases, with 17 bases sitting between them. The CDR3 length is 17 residues. The CDR3 here is CASSQLRAGWYGNTIYF. Here the CDR3 DNA reads TGTGCCAGCAGCCAACTCAGGGCTGGGTGGTATGGAAACACCATATATTTT.

This clonotype occurred many times. The V call is TRBV11-2, the J call TRBJ2-1, with D perhaps matching TRBD2 (5 bases). CDR1 and CDR2 from the germline V gene are SGHAT and FQNNGV. V was shortened by 5 bases and J by 4 bases, with 12 bases between the two germline ends. CDR3 length equals 14 residues. The CDR3 DNA follows: TGTGCCAGCAGCCGAGGAGGTGGTTACAATGAGCAGTTCTTC. This gives the protein CASSRGGGYNEQFF. Looking up the rest from reference TRBV11-2 and TRBJ2-1 gives the full variable domain: EAGVAQSPRYKIIEKRQSVAFWCNPISGHATLYWYQQILGQGPKLLIQFQNNGVVDDSQLPKDRFSAERLKGVDSTLKIQPAKLEDSAVYLCASSRGGGYNEQFFGPGTRLTVL.

This clonotype was counted between two and nine times. This rearrangement joins TRBV24-1 to TRBJ1-5, with no clear D. V was cut by 9 bases and J by 0 bases, with 17 bases left in between. The CDR3 contains 16 residues. Germline CDR1 and CDR2: KGHDR and SFDVKD. The CDR3 nucleotides read TGTGCCACCGGTGGTCCTAAACACCGTAGCAATCAGCCCCAGCATTTT. It specifies CATGGPKHRSNQPQHF.

This clonotype was observed many times. The rearrangement links TRBV11-2 to TRBJ1-1; weak D call: TRBD1 (6 bases). There are 15 residues in the CDR3. Germline V gene lookup returns CDR1 SGHAT and CDR2 FQNNGV. The V and J ends lost 5 bases and 6 bases respectively, with 19 bases between them. CDR3 coding DNA: TGTGCCAGCAGCCTCTTCCCGGGACATGTCGCTGAAGCTTTCTTT. This gives the protein CASSLFPGHVAEAFF. Complete variable domain (other parts from reference TRBV11-2 and TRBJ1-1): EAGVAQSPRYKIIEKRQSVAFWCNPISGHATLYWYQQILGQGPKLLIQFQNNGVVDDSQLPKDRFSAERLKGVDSTLKIQPAKLEDSAVYLCASSLFPGHVAEAFFGQGTRLTVV.

This clonotype was recorded a few times. This rearrangement joins TRBV5-1 to TRBJ2-2, with TRBD2 matching 8 bases. Germline V gene lookup returns CDR1 SGHRS and CDR2 YFSETQ. The CDR3 has 15 residues. Trimming took 4 bases from V and 6 from J; bases not matched to a gene: 8. CDR3 protein: CASSGGLGTAGELFF. The CDR3 DNA sequence: TGCGCCAGCAGCGGGGGACTAGGTACGGCCGGGGAGCTGTTTTTT.

This clonotype has ten or more counts. The V gene is TRBV28, the J gene TRBJ2-7, with D uncertain. CDR3 length: 15 residues. Trimming took off 5 bases at V and 1 base at J, with 15 bases between the two ends. Germline CDR1 reads MDHEN; CDR2 reads SYDVKM. CDR3 coding DNA: TGTGCCAGCAGTCTACCCGGAACAGATTCCTACGAGCAGTACTTC. This gives the protein CASSLPGTDSYEQYF.

There are many counts of this clonotype. This chain connects TRBV12-3 or TRBV12-4 to TRBJ2-1; the D call may be TRBD1 or TRBD2 (6 bases each). V dropped 8 bases and J dropped 8 bases, with 19 bases sitting between them. CDR3 length: 14 residues. CDR3 sequence reads: CASGGTRDTYEQFF. The CDR3 nucleotides are TGTGCCAGCGGGGGGACTCGGGACACCTATGAGCAGTTCTTC.

The chain couples TRBV6-5 to TRBJ2-2; D possibly matches TRBD1 or TRBD2 (5 bases each). Germline values: CDR1 MNHEY, CDR2 SVGAGI. V was shortened by 4 bases and J by 2 bases, with 17 bases between the two germline ends. The CDR3 is 17 residues long. The CDR3 spells CASSSDSAGGNTGELFF. The CDR3 DNA follows: TGTGCCAGCAGTTCCGACAGCGCTGGGGGTAACACCGGGGAGCTGTTTTTT.

In its sample, this clonotype was seen many times. The V call is TRBV14, the J call TRBJ2-1; D is ambiguous. The CDR3 sequence is 11 residues long. Looked up from germline, CDR1 is SGHDN and CDR2 is FVKESK. V dropped 1 base and J dropped 9 bases, with 4 bases sitting between them. The CDR3 DNA reads TGTGCCAGCAGCCAAGTCTCTGAGCAGTTCTTC. The encoded protein is CASSQVSEQFF. Variable domain in full (rest from reference TRBV14 and TRBJ2-1): EAGVTQFPSHSVIEKGQTVTLRCDPISGHDNLYWYRRVMGKEIKFLLHFVKESKQDESGMPNNRFLAERTGGTYSTLKVQPAELEDSGVYFCASSQVSEQFFGPGTRLTVL.

This clonotype has more than one count but fewer than ten. The chain couples TRBV6-1 to TRBJ2-6; D may match TRBD1 or TRBD2 (5 bases each). V lost 1 base and J lost 1, with 14 bases in between. Germline loops: CDR1 MNHNS, CDR2 SASEGT. The CDR3 contains 18 residues. CDR3 nucleotide sequence: TGTGCCAGCAGTGAAGGCCCAGGGACGGGTTCTGGGGCCAACGTCCTGACTTTC. It is translated as CASSEGPGTGSGANVLTF.

The chain employs TRBV6-1 and TRBJ1-1; D call uncertain. V dropped 2 bases and J dropped 3 bases, with 13 bases sitting between them. The CDR3 consists of 15 residues. Germline V gene sequence: CDR1 MNHNS, CDR2 SASEGT. The CDR3 DNA sequence: TGTGCCAGCAGTGAAAGAGTCGACCCTGACACTGAAGCTTTCTTT. Protein sequence: CASSERVDPDTEAFF.

This clonotype was found many times. The V gene is TRBV2, the J gene TRBJ2-5, with 10 bases lining up with TRBD1. Germline V CDR1 and CDR2: SNHLY, FYNNEI. CDR3 length: 14 residues. The J segment lost 6 bases and the V segment lost 6 bases, leaving 7 bases of the junction unmatched. The CDR3 nucleotides are TGTGCCAGCAGGCCCGGGACAGGGGAACAGACCCAGTACTTC. Translated: CASRPGTGEQTQYF.

This clonotype occurred many times. CDR3 coding DNA: TGTGCCAGCAGTCCCGACCCGGGGGGGCGGAATGAGCAGTTCTTC. Protein sequence: CASSPDPGGRNEQFF. The chain links TRBV28 to TRBJ2-1, with TRBD2 identical over 8 bases. From germline, CDR1 is MDHEN and CDR2 SYDVKM. The junction had 10 bases not matched to a gene; V was cut back by 5 bases and J by 7 bases. The CDR3 is 15 amino acids. The entire variable domain, with the rest obtained from reference TRBV28 and TRBJ2-1, is as follows: DVKVTQSSRYLVKRTGEKVFLECVQDMDHENMFWYRQDPGLGLRLIYFSYDVKMKEKGDIPEGYSVSREKKERFSLILESASTNQTSMYLCASSPDPGGRNEQFFGPGTRLTVL.

This clonotype was seen more than once but under ten times. J is TRBJ2-5 and V is TRBV20-1; 7 nucleotides agree with TRBD2. Trimming cost V 3 bases and J 5 bases; bases outside gene matches: 9. The CDR3 spans 14 residues. CDR1 is DFQATT and CDR2 is SNEGSKA in the germline V gene (reference sequence). CDR3 sequence (DNA): TGCAGTGCTAGGCGGGGGACGAGGCTTGAGACCCAGTACTTC. Its protein product is CSARRGTRLETQYF.

This clonotype was recorded at least ten times. The chain employs TRBV5-5 and TRBJ1-2; TRBD1 matches 7 bases. The CDR3 extends over 16 amino acids. Germline values: CDR1 SGHKS, CDR2 YYEKEE (reference sequence). The ends lost 0 bases at V and 3 bases at J; junction bases unmatched: 8. CDR3 nucleotide sequence: TGTGCCAGCAGCTTGGCCGGACAGGAGAGGGACTATGGCTACACCTTC. This gives the protein CASSLAGQERDYGYTF.

Worth noting for this clonotype: A much larger clone is a single base away; this may be a read error. The chain has TRBV9 and TRBJ2-5; maybe TRBD2 (7 bases). In germline, CDR1 is SGDLS, CDR2 YYNGEE. The CDR3 consists of 16 residues. The CDR3 DNA sequence: TGTGCCAGCGGCGTAGGATCTGGGGGGGCCGGAGAGACCCAGTACTTC. It specifies CASGVGSGGAGETQYF.

This chain uses TRBV2 with TRBJ1-5; 7 bases match TRBD1. The V segment lost 4 bases and the J segment 4 bases; nucleotides outside the gene matches: 7. The CDR3 totals 15 residues. CDR1 and CDR2 from the germline V gene are SNHLY and FYNNEI. As DNA, the CDR3 is TGTGCCAGCAGTGGTGGCAGGGGGGCAAATCAGCCCCAGCATTTT. This gives the protein CASSGGRGANQPQHF.

This sequence joins TRBV6-2 or TRBV6-3 and TRBJ1-2; D remains unclear. Germline assignment: CDR1 MNHEY and CDR2 SVGEGT. The CDR3 is 14 amino acids. V lost 6 bases, J lost 2 bases, and 13 bases lay in between. This CDR3 reads CASRQFGNNYGYTF. The DNA for the CDR3 is TGTGCCAGCAGACAGTTCGGGAACAACTATGGCTACACCTTC.

The rearrangement joins TRBV25-1 to TRBJ2-1; D is unresolved. CDR3 length: 14 amino acids. V was trimmed by 0 bases and J by 4 bases, leaving 7 bases between them. The germline V gene has CDR1 MGHDK and CDR2 SYGVNS. The CDR3 region is CASSEYDPYNEQFF. In DNA, the CDR3 is TGTGCCAGCAGTGAATATGACCCGTACAATGAGCAGTTCTTC.